This T cell receptor (beta chain) was documented in a study of blood T cells in healthy people across ages. General study results and limits: Naive T cell percentage showed a strong correlation with TCR beta diversity.

Germline V CDR1 and CDR2: SGHTA, FQGNSA. CDR3 length equals 16 residues. Trimming cost V 5 bases and J 4 bases; bases outside gene matches: 7. Primers used in a second PCR of about 7 to 11 cycles were a sample-barcoded 5' primer and a J-beta primer mix. TCRdb used MiXCR to reprocess the 5' RACE reads, holding one entry per CDR3 protein. The sample shows 1.5 million to 2 million distinct CDR3 sequences, 28% of them seen only once. This clonotype has only a few counts. Its cognate antigen is unknown. Extracted total RNA amounted to at least 5.5 micrograms for each sample. The rearrangement joins TRBV7-2 to TRBJ2-3; 12 bases fit TRBD2. The clonotype originates from a woman aged 30 to 39 in good health. The sequencing input was blood. The CDR3 region has the DNA TGTGCCAGCAGCCACCGGACTAGCGGGAACCCAGATACGCAGTATTTT. It yields the protein CASSHRTSGNPDTQYF.